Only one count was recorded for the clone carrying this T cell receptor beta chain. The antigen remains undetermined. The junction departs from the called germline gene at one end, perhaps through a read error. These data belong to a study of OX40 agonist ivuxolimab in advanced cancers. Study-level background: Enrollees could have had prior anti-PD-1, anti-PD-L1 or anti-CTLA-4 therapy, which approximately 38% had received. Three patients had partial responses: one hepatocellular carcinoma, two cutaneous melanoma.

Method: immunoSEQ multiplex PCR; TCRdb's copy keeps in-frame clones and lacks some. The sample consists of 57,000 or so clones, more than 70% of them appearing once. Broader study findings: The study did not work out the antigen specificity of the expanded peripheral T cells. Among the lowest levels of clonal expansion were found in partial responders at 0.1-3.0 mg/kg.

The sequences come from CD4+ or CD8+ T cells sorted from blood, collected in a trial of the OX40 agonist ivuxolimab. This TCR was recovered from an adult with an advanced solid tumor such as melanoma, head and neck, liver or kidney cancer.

The CDR3 protein is CASSIYPGLAGGLLPQF. CDR3 nucleotide sequence: TGTGCCAGTAGTATCTACCCCGGACTAGCGGGGGGTCTCCTTCCCCAATTT. V is TRBV19 and J is TRBJ2-3, with TRBD2 matching 14 bases. There are 17 residues in the CDR3. Germline assignment: CDR1 LNHDA and CDR2 SQIVND (reference sequence).